These 5 T cell receptor beta chains came from one sample sequenced in a study of shared clonotypes between healthy human individuals. The method was immunoSEQ multiplex PCR; TCRdb's version includes in-frame clones alone and lacks a portion of them. The data contain under 300,000 clones, about 65% of them singletons. The sequenced sample consisted of memory CD4+ T cells sorted from blood. Subset defined: CD45RA-negative fraction. Receptor source: a man aged 25 to 40 in good health.

The rearrangement uses TRBV15 and TRBJ2-1; 9 bases match TRBD2. This CDR3 comprises 16 residues. J lost 6 bases, V lost 0 bases, and 6 bases had no gene match. CDR1 LNHNV and CDR2 YYDKDF come from the germline V gene (reference sequence). The CDR3 DNA follows: TGTGCCACCAGCAGAGATCGCCTAGCGGGACTCAATGAGCAGTTCTTC. It translates to CATSRDRLAGLNEQFF.

The chain joins TRBV6-5 to TRBJ2-6; D gene uncertain. From germline, CDR1 is MNHEY and CDR2 SVGAGI. Between the trimmed V and J ends, which lost 7 bases and 1 base, there was a span of 5 bases. This CDR3 spans 13 amino acids. The CDR3 bases are TGTGCCAGCAAAGTATCTGGGGCCAACGTCCTGACTTTC. Its protein product is CASKVSGANVLTF.

V is TRBV14 and J is TRBJ2-7, with 7 bases fitting TRBD2. The CDR3 totals 19 residues. The V gene end was trimmed by 0 bases and the J gene end by 0 bases; junction bases not matched to a gene: 14. Germline V gene data show CDR1 as SGHDN and CDR2 as FVKESK. CDR3 DNA sequence: TGTGCCAGCAGCCAAGATTGGTCGGCGGCTAGCGGATACTCCTACGAGCAGTACTTC. This codes for CASSQDWSAASGYSYEQYF.

The chain combines TRBV28 with TRBJ2-7, with no clear D. The germline V gene has CDR1 MDHEN and CDR2 SYDVKM. Trimming stripped 3 bases from V and 4 bases from J, with 16 bases between. The CDR3 has 15 amino acids. Here the CDR3 reads CASSFRLSSLYEQYF. The CDR3 nucleotides read TGTGCCAGCAGTTTTAGATTAAGTAGCCTATACGAGCAGTACTTC.

This clone was observed many times. This rearrangement joins TRBV29-1 to TRBJ2-1, with 9 positions matching TRBD1. Per germline, CDR1 SQVTM and CDR2 ANQGSEA. With 3 bases clipped from V and 8 bases from J, the junction kept 11 bases outside the gene matches. This CDR3 comprises 15 residues. The CDR3: CSVEGGTGFIDEQFF. The CDR3 coding sequence is TGCAGCGTTGAGGGTGGGACAGGGTTCATCGATGAGCAGTTCTTC.